The entry below gives a single TCR beta chain sequence along with its context. This clone was recorded many times. The antigen it recognizes is unknown. Per-nucleotide qualities are absent, and no much larger clonotype sits a single base away. This sample is drawn from a study of blood T cell repertoires in COVID-19 (dated by TCRdb to 2018 to 2021). At the level of the whole study: Collaborator samples came from the United States, Italy and Spain and covered acute and convalescent phases of COVID-19. The repertoires were released in a freely available public database meant as a resource for research on the immune response to SARS-CoV-2. The prospective study material was composed of cDNA or gDNA derived from T cells, B-cell-depleted T cells, or PBMCs. Where HLA class I and class II types were available, the types were taken from metadata supplied by the sample provider, not from assay-based typing. Samples came from the ongoing ImmuneRACE study (first 160 participants) plus 1,254 subjects from 6 global collaborators. Subjects who had been exposed to COVID-19, were actively infected with it, or had recovered from it provided the deeply sampled blood TCRbeta repertoires that made up the dataset. Sample metadata almost always included a de-identified subject ID, COVID-19 status, age in years and sex.

Inclusive of the bounding cysteine and phenylalanine, the CDR3 is 15 residues long. Of all the DNA, just the CDR3 is kept, 45 bases in frame from base 1. V drops 2 bases and J drops 0 bases, leaving 5 bases in between. From the germline V gene (reference sequence), CDR1 is LNHDA and CDR2 is SQIVND. The immunoSEQ Assay, a bias-controlled multiplex PCR, was used to amplify TCRbeta CDR3 regions from genomic DNA. As for how the authors treated the data: Nucleated cell counts per sample were estimated from amplification of reference gene primers within the assay. Sequence reads were collapsed and filtered to measure the absolute abundance of every unique TCRbeta CDR3 rearrangement. Productive Simpson clonality was computed per sample as the square root of Simpson's diversity index over productive rearrangements. Held by TCRdb, this immuneACCESS table contains in-frame sequences only and omits some clones. Under half of the omission traces to an unresolved V gene where checked; the cause of the rest is unknown. The DNA gave D and trimming, while V, J and clone size come from that table. The sample contains some 150,000 clones, approximately 84% of them found a single time. The ten largest make up 8% to 10% of the sample.

Collaborating institutions collected whole blood in K2EDTA tubes following their own protocols. Collaborator samples were shipped for TCRbeta analysis as frozen whole blood, isolated PBMCs, or DNA extracted from either sample type. The paper's findings and limits, for the study overall: The amount of clinical and demographic metadata varied by source and participant and was provided uncurated.

The sample consisted of peripheral blood. The receptor was isolated from a woman older than 75 in a cohort sampled during active or convalescent COVID-19. Recombination joined TRBV19 with TRBJ2-6; the D gene cannot be named for sure. The CDR3 corresponds to CASSIMSSGANVLTF. The nucleotide sequence is given as TGTGCCAGTAGTATAATGAGCTCTGGGGCCAACGTCCTGACTTTC.